The clone carrying this T cell receptor beta chain was recorded many times. Its antigen is not identified. The data were obtained in a study of T cell repertoires in cytomegalovirus infection. For the study at large: TCR beta signatures that were public indicated CMV infection and matching HLA type.

From the reads, TCRdb called clonotypes with MiXCR, one entry per CDR3 protein. The sample lists about 830,000 distinct CDR3 sequences, around a third occurring once. Study findings and constraints: Within the response measured ex vivo, HLA-C-restricted CMV-specific TCR beta clonotypes were dominant.

V was trimmed by 3 bases and J by 3 bases, leaving 3 bases between them. The CDR3 extends over 11 amino acids. Germline values: CDR1 SEHNR, CDR2 FQNEAQ (reference sequence). This sequence was found in a human donor in good health (CMV status not recorded). Some clones in this sample may be carry-over from other donors' samples. The genes are TRBV7-9 and TRBJ2-7, with D unresolved. This specimen consisted of cultured CD8+ T cells from PBMCs, obtained from culture after CMV antigen stimulation. Here the CDR3 DNA reads TGTGCCAGCAGCTTGGACTACGAGCAGTACGTC. As protein: CASSLDYEQYV.